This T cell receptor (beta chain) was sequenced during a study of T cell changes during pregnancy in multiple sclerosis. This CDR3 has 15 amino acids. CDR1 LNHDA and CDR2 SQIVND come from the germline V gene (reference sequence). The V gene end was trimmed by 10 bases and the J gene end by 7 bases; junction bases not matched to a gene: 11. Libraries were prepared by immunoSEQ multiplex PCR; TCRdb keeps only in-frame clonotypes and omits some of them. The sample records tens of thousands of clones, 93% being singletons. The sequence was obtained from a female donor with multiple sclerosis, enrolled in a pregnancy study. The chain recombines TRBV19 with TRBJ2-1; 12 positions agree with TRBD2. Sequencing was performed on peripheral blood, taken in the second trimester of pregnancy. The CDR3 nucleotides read TGTGCCACCAGCCCTAGCGGGGGGGCTGGGAATGAGCAGTTCTTC. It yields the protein CATSPSGGAGNEQFF.